What follows are 21 T cell receptor beta chains derived from one specimen sequenced in a study of identical twins. TCRdb recomputed calls from the 5' RACE reads with MiXCR, one row per CDR3 protein. This sample yields under 900,000 distinct CDR3 sequences, of which approximately 18% are seen a single time; under 15% belongs to the top ten. The same sample was also studied in work on T cells expressing NK-cell markers.

The sample was PBMCs. The receptors were gathered from a woman aged 18-29 years in good health.

This clonotype was seen a handful of times. The V call is TRBV6-4, the J call TRBJ2-1, with 7 bases that match TRBD2. V lost 5 bases to trimming and J lost 8 bases; unmatched junction nucleotides: 3. Germline CDR1 is MRHNA and CDR2 is SNTAGT. CDR3 length: 12 amino acids. CDR3 region: CASSSGEDEQFF. In DNA, the CDR3 is TGTGCCAGCAGTAGCGGGGAGGATGAGCAGTTCTTC.

The chain employs TRBV20-1 and TRBJ2-5; D may correspond to TRBD1 or TRBD2 (5 bases each). The CDR3 runs 14 residues. V dropped 0 bases and J dropped 5 bases, with 13 bases sitting between them. Germline V lookup: CDR1 DFQATT, CDR2 SNEGSKA (reference sequence). The CDR3 DNA sequence: TGCAGTGCTAGAGATCGGGGCAGAGCGGAGACCCAGTACTTC. Residues: CSARDRGRAETQYF.

V gene TRBV5-1 combines with J gene TRBJ2-3; D not resolved. The germline CDR1 and CDR2 sequences are SGHRS and YFSETQ. V lost 1 base and J lost 2, with 11 bases in between. This CDR3 is 15 amino acids long. The CDR3 DNA reads as TGCGCCAGCAGCTTGAGGGCTTACCCCACAGATACGCAGTATTTT. This encodes CASSLRAYPTDTQYF.

This chain links TRBV7-8 with TRBJ2-3, with 9 bases aligning to TRBD2. The CDR3 covers 16 residues. Germline loops: CDR1 SGHVS, CDR2 FQNEAQ. Trimming took 5 bases from V and 5 from J; bases not matched to a gene: 11. The CDR3 DNA sequence: TGTGCCAGCAGCCCGCCGGGGCGGGGGGGCGTAGATACGCAGTATTTT. Translation gives CASSPPGRGGVDTQYF.

The gene calls are TRBV7-9 and TRBJ2-4; the match to TRBD1 covers 8 bases. CDR1 and CDR2 (germline): SEHNR, FQNEAQ (reference sequence). Trimming at V came to 7 bases and at J to 8 bases, leaving 10 bases not matched to a gene. The CDR3 length is 14 residues. CDR3 in amino acids: CASISGTGGDIQYF. CDR3 coding DNA: TGTGCCAGCATATCCGGGACAGGCGGGGACATTCAGTACTTC. Supplemented by reference TRBV7-9 and TRBJ2-4, the full variable domain reads DTGVSQNPRHKITKRGQNVTFRCDPISEHNRLYWYRQTLGQGPEFLTYFQNEAQLEKSRLLSDRFSAERPKGSFSTLEIQRTEQGDSAMYLCASISGTGGDIQYFGAGTRLSVL.

The V and J genes are TRBV7-3 and TRBJ2-2, with 7 bases fitting TRBD2. In germline, CDR1 is SGHTA, CDR2 FQGTGA. The CDR3 is 16 amino acids. V lost 1 base, J lost 5 bases, and 7 bases stayed unmatched. The DNA of the CDR3 is TGTGCCAGCAGCTTAAGTGGGGGACTATATACCGGGGAGCTGTTTTTT. This translates into CASSLSGGLYTGELFF. Variable domain in full (rest from reference TRBV7-3 and TRBJ2-2): GAGVSQTPSNKVTEKGKYVELRCDPISGHTALYWYRQSLGQGPEFLIYFQGTGAADDSGLPNDRFFAVRPEGSVSTLKIQRTERGDSAVYLCASSLSGGLYTGELFFGEGSRLTVL.

A few counts support this clonotype. The chain carries TRBV5-1 and TRBJ1-2, with TRBD1 as a possible D gene (5 bases). The germline CDR1 and CDR2 sequences are SGHRS and YFSETQ. This CDR3 is built from 14 residues. The V and J ends lost 5 bases and 0 bases respectively, with 11 bases between them. CDR3 amino acids: CASSQGTANYGYTF. In DNA, the CDR3 is TGCGCCAGCAGTCAGGGTACGGCTAACTATGGCTACACCTTC.

This clonotype was recorded a few times. The V call is TRBV5-1, the J call TRBJ2-3, with 11 bases that match TRBD2. The CDR3 consists of 16 residues. CDR1 SGHRS and CDR2 YFSETQ come from the germline V gene. V gave up 4 bases and J gave up 2 bases; unmatched junction bases: 6. CDR3 nucleotides: TGCGCCAGCAGCGCTATACTAGCGGGGGACACAGATACGCAGTATTTT. Translating gives CASSAILAGDTDTQYF.

This clonotype was recorded a few times. J is TRBJ1-6 and V is TRBV20-1; no definite D call. The CDR3 loop spans 13 amino acids. Germline V lookup: CDR1 DFQATT, CDR2 SNEGSKA (reference sequence). DNA for the CDR3: TGCAGCCTCTCAGGAGCCAATAATTCACCCCTCCACTTT. It yields the protein CSLSGANNSPLHF.

This rearrangement joins TRBV4-3 to TRBJ2-1, with 7 bases identical to TRBD2. Trimming took 2 bases from V and 8 from J; bases not matched to a gene: 9. The CDR3 covers 15 residues. The germline gives CDR1 LGHNA, CDR2 YSLEER. The CDR3 DNA reads as TGCGCCAGCAGCCAATCAGCGGGAACCATGGATGAGCAGTTCTTC. It encodes CASSQSAGTMDEQFF.

This clonotype was detected only a few times. V usage is TRBV7-9 and J usage is TRBJ1-1; D is undetermined. This CDR3 spans 15 amino acids. The V and J ends lost 0 bases and 5 bases respectively, with 13 bases between them. CDR1 is SEHNR, CDR2 FQNEAQ, per germline (reference sequence). The CDR3 DNA sequence: TGTGCCAGCAGCTTAGCTTCGGGTACGGGAACTGAAGCTTTCTTT. As protein: CASSLASGTGTEAFF.

The table lists this clonotype with a few counts. The chain employs TRBV20-1 and TRBJ2-2; possible D gene TRBD2, 7 bases. Germline loops: CDR1 DFQATT, CDR2 SNEGSKA (reference sequence). This CDR3 spans 15 amino acids. V lost 0 bases and J lost 3, with 11 bases in between. In DNA form, the CDR3 reads TGCAGTGCTAGAGATCGGCGGGGGCACACCGGGGAGCTGTTTTTT. Amino acids: CSARDRRGHTGELFF.

This clonotype has just a few counts. The V and J genes are TRBV20-1 and TRBJ2-3; D gene uncertain. Trimming cost V 0 bases and J 8 bases, with 12 bases left between them. The CDR3 contains 13 residues. Germline loops: CDR1 DFQATT, CDR2 SNEGSKA (reference sequence). The CDR3 here is CSARETLWGTQYF. CDR3 DNA: TGCAGTGCTAGAGAAACGTTGTGGGGTACGCAGTATTTT.

This clonotype was observed a few times. V and J are TRBV7-2 and TRBJ2-1; D uncertain. Between the trimmed V and J ends, which lost 1 base and 8 bases, there was a span of 9 bases. This CDR3 has 13 residues. CDR1 and CDR2 from the germline V gene are SGHTA and FQGNSA. The CDR3 is CASSLVHLDEQFF. The CDR3 DNA reads TGTGCCAGCAGCTTAGTACACCTTGATGAGCAGTTCTTC.

This clonotype has more than one count but fewer than ten. The gene calls are TRBV20-1 and TRBJ2-3, with D perhaps being TRBD1 or TRBD2 (5 bases each). Germline V lookup: CDR1 DFQATT, CDR2 SNEGSKA (reference sequence). The CDR3 has 13 residues. Trimming took 5 bases from V and 2 from J, leaving 11 bases between them. The CDR3 DNA is TGCAGTGCTCACGGGACCTTCACAGATACGCAGTATTTT. Its protein is CSAHGTFTDTQYF.

This clonotype was seen a handful of times. The chain has TRBV7-9 and TRBJ1-1, with 8 bases identical to TRBD1. Germline lookup yields CDR1 SEHNR and CDR2 FQNEAQ (reference sequence). With 7 bases clipped from V and 3 bases from J, the junction kept 4 bases outside the gene matches. This CDR3 spans 13 amino acids. CDR3 protein: CASNMDRDTEAFF. CDR3 DNA: TGTGCCAGCAACATGGACAGGGACACTGAAGCTTTCTTT.

A few counts support this clonotype. The rearrangement joins TRBV18 to TRBJ2-1, with no clear D. Germline assignment: CDR1 KGHSH and CDR2 LQKENI. The CDR3 consists of 17 residues. V was trimmed by 1 base and J by 0 bases, leaving 13 bases between them. DNA for the CDR3: TGTGCCAGCTCACCACGGACGGGCACGAGCTCCTACAATGAGCAGTTCTTC. As protein: CASSPRTGTSSYNEQFF.

This clonotype appeared a single time. CDR3 sequence reads: CAWRTSGSGEQYF. CDR3 nucleotide sequence: TGTGCCTGGCGGACTAGCGGGAGTGGCGAGCAGTACTTC. The chain couples TRBV30 to TRBJ2-7; 13 nucleotides align to TRBD2. Germline V gene sequence: CDR1 GTSNPN, CDR2 SVGIG (reference sequence). V trimming: 5 bases; J trimming: 6 bases; junction bases outside the gene matches: 4. The CDR3 runs to 13 residues.

This clonotype has a count of ten or more. The chain is built from TRBV6-1 and TRBJ2-5; D call uncertain. Per the germline V gene, CDR1 is MNHNS and CDR2 is SASEGT. The germline V and J ends were trimmed by 0 bases and 4 bases, with 0 bases remaining between them. CDR3 length: 11 amino acids. The CDR3 nucleotides read TGTGCCAGCAGTGAAGCAGAGACCCAGTACTTC. Protein: CASSEAETQYF.

J is TRBJ2-7 and V is TRBV25-1, with D possibly called TRBD1 or TRBD2 (5 bases each). CDR3 length: 13 amino acids. Germline loops: CDR1 MGHDK, CDR2 SYGVNS. The ends were cut back, 7 bases at V and 4 bases at J, with 14 bases in the middle. The CDR3 DNA reads as TGTGCCAGCACTATTGGGGGTAGTTACGAGCAGTACTTC. Its protein product is CASTIGGSYEQYF.

V gene TRBV20-1 combines with J gene TRBJ2-3; the D is unclear. The CDR3 covers 15 residues. The germline V gene encodes CDR1 DFQATT and CDR2 SNEGSKA (reference sequence). The V and J ends lost 6 bases and 6 bases respectively, with 22 bases between them. CDR3 sequence reads: CSATADLTRADTQYF. CDR3 nucleotides: TGCAGTGCCACAGCCGACCTTACCCGAGCGGATACGCAGTATTTT.